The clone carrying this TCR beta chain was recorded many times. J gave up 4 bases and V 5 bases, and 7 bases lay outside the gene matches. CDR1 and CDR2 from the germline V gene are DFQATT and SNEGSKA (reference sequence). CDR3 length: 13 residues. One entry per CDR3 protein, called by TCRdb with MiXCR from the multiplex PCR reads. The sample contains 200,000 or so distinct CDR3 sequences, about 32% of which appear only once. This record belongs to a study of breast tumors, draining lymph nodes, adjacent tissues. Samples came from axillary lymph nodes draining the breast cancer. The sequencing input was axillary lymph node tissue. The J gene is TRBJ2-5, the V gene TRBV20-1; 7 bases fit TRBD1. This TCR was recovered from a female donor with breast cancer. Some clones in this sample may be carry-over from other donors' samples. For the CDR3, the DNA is TGCAGTGCTTCCCGACAGGGTGGAGAGACCCAGTACTTC. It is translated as CSASRQGGETQYF.